Below are 3 T cell receptor beta chains sequenced from a single sample in a study of blood T cell repertoires in COVID-19. Here immunoSEQ multiplex PCR was the method, and the copy in TCRdb shows in-frame clones only, minus some. Here the sample spans roughly 200,000 clones, under 90% being singletons. The sequenced sample consisted of PBMCs or T cells enriched from blood (not recorded which). The receptors shown here come from a woman in her twenties or thirties with acute COVID-19.

The chain employs TRBV5-1 and TRBJ2-7; TRBD2 matches at 11 bases. CDR1 and CDR2 from the germline V gene are SGHRS and YFSETQ. The V and J ends lost 0 bases and 4 bases, in that order; junction bases with no gene match: 3. CDR3 length equals 15 residues. This CDR3 is CASSLAGLAEYEQYF. DNA for the CDR3: TGCGCCAGCAGCTTGGCGGGACTAGCGGAATACGAGCAGTACTTC.

V and J are TRBV4-3 and TRBJ1-4, with 8 bases aligning to TRBD1. CDR1 is LGHNA, CDR2 YSLEER, per germline. V gave up 1 base and J gave up 11 bases; unmatched junction bases: 9. The CDR3 runs 15 residues. DNA for the CDR3: TGCGCCAGCAGCCAAGGCATCCAGGGGGCGAATAAACTGTTTTTT. Its translation: CASSQGIQGANKLFF.

V usage is TRBV9 and J usage is TRBJ2-1; TRBD1 matches 7 bases. Germline V gene sequence: CDR1 SGDLS, CDR2 YYNGEE. The CDR3 has 15 residues. Trimming removed 4 bases from V and 4 bases from J; junction bases left unmatched: 8. This CDR3 is CASSLSSGQYNEQFF. The CDR3 nucleotides are TGTGCCAGCAGCTTAAGCTCGGGACAGTACAATGAGCAGTTCTTC. Variable domain in full (rest from reference TRBV9 and TRBJ2-1): DSGVTQTPKHLITATGQRVTLRCSPRSGDLSVYWYQQSLDQGLQFLIQYYNGEERAKGNILERFSAQQFPDLHSELNLSSLELGDSALYFCASSLSSGQYNEQFFGPGTRLTVL.